These 14 T cell receptor beta chains originate from one sample sequenced in a study of blood T cell repertoires in COVID-19. Data came from immunoSEQ multiplex PCR; TCRdb stores just in-frame clones and leaves some out. The sample has 190,000 or so clones, around 82% seen once. Sequences were obtained from peripheral blood. The receptor set was obtained from a woman older than 75 with acute or convalescent COVID-19.

The chain carries TRBV5-4 and TRBJ2-5; D possibly corresponds to TRBD1 (6 bases). Trimming pared 4 bases from V and 4 bases from J, leaving 11 bases between. CDR3 length: 13 residues. The germline V gene has CDR1 SGHNT and CDR2 YYREEE (reference sequence). The CDR3 reads CASSARGSETQYF. The CDR3 coding sequence is TGTGCCAGCAGCGCGAGGGGGTCAGAGACCCAGTACTTC.

This clone has only a few counts. The rearrangement joins TRBV12-3 or TRBV12-4 to TRBJ2-7, with unresolved D. V gave up 1 base and J gave up 3 bases, with 7 bases separating them. This CDR3 region has 13 residues. The DNA for the CDR3 is TGTGCCAGCAGTTTAGAAACTTACTACGAGCAGTACTTC. Amino acids: CASSLETYYEQYF.

The chain couples TRBV18 to TRBJ2-1; 12 nucleotides agree with TRBD2. V lost 0 bases to trimming and J lost 6 bases; unmatched junction nucleotides: 6. Germline CDR1 KGHSH, CDR2 LQKENI. There are 17 residues in the CDR3. The CDR3 DNA reads TGTGCCAGCTCACCACCGAATAGACTAGCGGGGGTCAATGAGCAGTTCTTC. Encoded protein: CASSPPNRLAGVNEQFF.

The count of this clone is one. V gene TRBV19 combines with J gene TRBJ2-1; 8 nucleotides align to TRBD1. This CDR3 spans 14 amino acids. The germline V gene has CDR1 LNHDA and CDR2 SQIVND (reference sequence). Germline trimming cut 3 bases from V and 8 bases from J; bases unmatched to any gene: 6. The CDR3 region is CASSIGQGTDEQFF. The CDR3, as DNA: TGTGCCAGTAGTATCGGACAGGGAACCGATGAGCAGTTCTTC.

The V and J genes are TRBV6-6 and TRBJ2-7, with TRBD1 as a possible D gene (5 bases). The V end was cut by 0 bases, the J end by 2 bases, with 8 bases between. Germline CDR1 MNHNY, CDR2 SVGAGI (reference sequence). The CDR3 sequence is 14 residues long. CDR3 region: CASSYSTVPYEQYF. DNA for the CDR3: TGTGCCAGCAGTTACTCGACAGTTCCCTACGAGCAGTACTTC.

This chain connects TRBV5-1 to TRBJ1-2; D is perhaps TRBD1 (5 bases). The CDR3 spans 12 residues. The germline gives CDR1 SGHRS, CDR2 YFSETQ. Between the trimmed V and J ends, which lost 7 bases and 3 bases, there was a span of 10 bases. CDR3 DNA: TGCGCCAGCGGGTCGGGGGACTATGGCTACACCTTC. Its translation is CASGSGDYGYTF.

The chain is built from TRBV18 and TRBJ1-1; 8 bases are shared with TRBD1. The CDR3 runs to 16 residues. Per germline, CDR1 KGHSH and CDR2 LQKENI. V was clipped by 3 bases and J by 1 base; unmatched bases: 7. CDR3 residues: CASSPKLQGGNTEAFF. The CDR3 DNA reads TGTGCCAGCTCACCCAAATTACAGGGGGGGAACACTGAAGCTTTCTTT. The variable domain in full, completed from reference TRBV18 and TRBJ1-1, reads NAGVMQNPRHLVRRRGQEARLRCSPMKGHSHVYWYRQLPEEGLKFMVYLQKENIIDESGMPKERFSAEFPKEGPSILRIQQVVRGDSAAYFCASSPKLQGGNTEAFFGQGTRLTVV.

The chain carries TRBV19 and TRBJ1-5, with TRBD1 matching 7 bases. V dropped 3 bases and J dropped 7; count of bases not matched to a gene: 9. Germline values: CDR1 LNHDA, CDR2 SQIVND (reference sequence). This CDR3 is 15 amino acids long. CDR3 DNA: TGTGCCAGTAGTATGGGGGACAGACGGGGACAGCCCCAGCATTTT. This encodes CASSMGDRRGQPQHF.

The count of this clone is one. V and J are TRBV2 and TRBJ2-2, with D hard to call. Germline V lookup: CDR1 SNHLY, CDR2 FYNNEI. This CDR3 contains 14 residues. The V and J ends lost 0 bases and 7 bases respectively, with 9 bases between them. The CDR3 loop is CASSEAETLGELFF. CDR3 bases: TGTGCCAGCAGTGAAGCGGAGACTCTCGGGGAGCTGTTTTTT.

Written as DNA, the CDR3 is TGTGCCAGCAGCCGGAGTAGTGGGAACACTGAAGCTTTCTTT. Encoded protein: CASSRSSGNTEAFF. The genes are TRBV7-3 and TRBJ1-1, with D unclear. V was shortened by 5 bases and J by 1 base, with 11 bases between the two germline ends. Germline-derived CDR1 and CDR2 are SGHTA and FQGTGA. This CDR3 is 14 amino acids long. The whole variable domain, remainder taken from reference TRBV7-3 and TRBJ1-1, is GAGVSQTPSNKVTEKGKYVELRCDPISGHTALYWYRQSLGQGPEFLIYFQGTGAADDSGLPNDRFFAVRPEGSVSTLKIQRTERGDSAVYLCASSRSSGNTEAFFGQGTRLTVV.

This clone appeared a few times. The V and J genes are TRBV10-3 and TRBJ1-1, with TRBD1 as a possible D gene (6 bases). Trimming stripped 6 bases from V and 4 bases from J, with 18 bases between. The CDR3 has 15 residues. The V gene's germline CDR1 is ENHRY and CDR2 SYGVKD. The CDR3 region has the DNA TGTGCCATCAGACCCTGGGACAATCGTGGCACTGAAGCTTTCTTT. The encoded protein is CAIRPWDNRGTEAFF.

A single count supports this clone. V gene TRBV6-2 or TRBV6-3 combines with J gene TRBJ2-7; 10 bases agree with TRBD1. The germline gives CDR1 MNHEY, CDR2 SVGEGT. Germline trimming cut 5 bases from V and 5 bases from J; bases unmatched to any gene: 9. The CDR3 has 15 residues. CDR3 DNA sequence: TGTGCCAGCAGTGACCCCGGGACAGGGGTCCACGAGCAGTACTTC. Its translation is CASSDPGTGVHEQYF.

The J gene is TRBJ2-1, the V gene TRBV6-5, with D tentatively TRBD2 (6 bases). CDR1 and CDR2 (germline): MNHEY, SVGAGI. The CDR3 totals 14 residues. V was shortened by 0 bases and J by 10 bases, with 13 bases between the two germline ends. The CDR3 DNA reads as TGTGCCAGCAGTTACTCCCCGGGAGCCTTGGAGCAGTTCTTC. It translates to CASSYSPGALEQFF.

The rearrangement links TRBV5-1 to TRBJ1-3; D is uncertain. Germline V gene sequence: CDR1 SGHRS, CDR2 YFSETQ. V was trimmed by 0 bases and J by 0 bases, leaving 10 bases between them. The CDR3 loop spans 16 amino acids. The CDR3 sequence: CASSLGLGTSGNTIYF. The DNA of the CDR3 is TGCGCCAGCAGCTTGGGATTGGGCACCTCTGGAAACACCATATATTTT.